This T cell receptor (beta chain) was identified in a study of cytomegalovirus exposure and HLA in healthy donors. In the case of this clone: Its matching antigen is unknown.

In germline, CDR1 is SGHKS, CDR2 YYEKEE (reference sequence). Trimming shortened V by 4 bases and J by 3 bases, and 10 bases separated the two germline ends. CDR3 length: 14 residues. Sequencing used immunoSEQ multiplex PCR; TCRdb keeps in-frame clones, though not all of them. The sample lists a few hundred thousand clones, 75% to 90% occurring once. The study, taken as a whole, reports: Researchers counted approximately 160 TCR beta chains as cytomegalovirus-associated. One later analysis, an examination of the 100 to 150 validation repertoires, found that first-cohort TCR clusters tended to co-occur in them. Three CMV-associated chains proved CMV antigen-specific in vitro.

The donors were part of the validation cohort, which consisted of more than 90 subjects and was separate from the first cohort of 666 subjects. The chain combines TRBV5-5 with TRBJ2-2; D is perhaps TRBD2 (5 bases). Material for sequencing was PBMCs. The receptor's source is a woman aged 18-29 years in good health and CMV-seronegative. The CDR3 region is CASSPTSHTGELFF. Here the CDR3 DNA reads TGTGCCAGCAGCCCCACTAGTCACACCGGGGAGCTGTTTTTT.